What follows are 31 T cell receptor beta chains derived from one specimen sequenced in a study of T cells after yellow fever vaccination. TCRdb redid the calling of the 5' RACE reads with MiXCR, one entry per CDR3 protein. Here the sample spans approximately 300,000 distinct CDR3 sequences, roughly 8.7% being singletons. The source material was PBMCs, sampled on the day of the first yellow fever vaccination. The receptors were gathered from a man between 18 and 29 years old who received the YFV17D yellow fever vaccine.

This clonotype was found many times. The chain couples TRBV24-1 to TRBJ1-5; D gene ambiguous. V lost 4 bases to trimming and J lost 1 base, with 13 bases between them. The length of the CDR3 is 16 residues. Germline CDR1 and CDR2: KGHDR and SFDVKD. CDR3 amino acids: CATSEGRRGSNQPQHF. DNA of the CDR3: TGTGCCACCAGTGAAGGTCGTCGAGGGAGCAATCAGCCCCAGCATTTT.

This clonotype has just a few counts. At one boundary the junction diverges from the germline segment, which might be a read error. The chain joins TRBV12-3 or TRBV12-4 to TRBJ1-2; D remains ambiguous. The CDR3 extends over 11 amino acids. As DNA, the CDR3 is TGTGCCAGCAGTTTGGTCGGACTCCAGGCCTTC. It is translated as CASSLVGLQAF.

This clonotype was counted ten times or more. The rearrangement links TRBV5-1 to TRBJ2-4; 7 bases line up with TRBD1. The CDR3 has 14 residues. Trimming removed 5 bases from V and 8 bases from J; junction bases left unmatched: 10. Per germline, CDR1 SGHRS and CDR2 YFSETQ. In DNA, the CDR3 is TGCGCCAGCAGAGAGACAGGGACCGTAGACATTCAGTACTTC. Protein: CASRETGTVDIQYF.

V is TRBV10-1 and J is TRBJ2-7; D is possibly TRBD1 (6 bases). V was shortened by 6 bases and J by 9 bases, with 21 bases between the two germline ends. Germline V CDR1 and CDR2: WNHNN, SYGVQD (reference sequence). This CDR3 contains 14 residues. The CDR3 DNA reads TGCGCCAGCAGCCCCATCAGGGGAAGGGTTGGGCAGTACTTC. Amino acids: CASSPIRGRVGQYF.

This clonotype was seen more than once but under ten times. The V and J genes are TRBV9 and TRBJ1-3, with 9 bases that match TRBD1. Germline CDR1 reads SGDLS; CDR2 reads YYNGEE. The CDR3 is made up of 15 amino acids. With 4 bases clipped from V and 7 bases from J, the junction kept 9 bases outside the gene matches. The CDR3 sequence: CASSKWDRDRNTIYF. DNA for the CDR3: TGTGCCAGCAGCAAATGGGACAGGGATCGGAACACCATATATTTT.

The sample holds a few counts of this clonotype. CDR3 protein: CASSQETSGGGTGELFF. In DNA, the CDR3 is TGTGCCAGCAGCCAAGAAACTAGCGGGGGTGGCACCGGGGAGCTGTTTTTT. This chain connects TRBV4-2 to TRBJ2-2; 11 bases are shared with TRBD2. Germline CDR1 is LGHNA and CDR2 is YNFKEQ. V lost 0 bases, J lost 4 bases, and 4 bases stayed unmatched. The CDR3 length is 17 residues.

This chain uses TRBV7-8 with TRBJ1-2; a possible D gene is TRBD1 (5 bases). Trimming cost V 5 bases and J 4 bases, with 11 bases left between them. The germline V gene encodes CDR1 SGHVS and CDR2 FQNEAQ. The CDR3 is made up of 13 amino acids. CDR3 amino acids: CASSLLQAYGYTF. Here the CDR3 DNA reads TGTGCCAGCAGCCTATTACAGGCCTATGGCTACACCTTC.

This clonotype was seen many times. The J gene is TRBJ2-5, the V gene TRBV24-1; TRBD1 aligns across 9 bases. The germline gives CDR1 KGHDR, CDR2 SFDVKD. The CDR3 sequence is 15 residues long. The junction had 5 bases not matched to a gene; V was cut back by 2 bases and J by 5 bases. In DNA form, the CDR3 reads TGTGCCACCAGTGATTCTCTGACAGGGGGGGAGACCCAGTACTTC. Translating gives CATSDSLTGGETQYF.

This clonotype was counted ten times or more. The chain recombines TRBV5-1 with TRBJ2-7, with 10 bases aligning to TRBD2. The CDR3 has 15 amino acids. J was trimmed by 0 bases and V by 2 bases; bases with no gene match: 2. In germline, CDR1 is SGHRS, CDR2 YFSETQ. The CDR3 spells CASSLLAGTSYEQYF. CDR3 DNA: TGCGCCAGCAGCTTACTAGCGGGGACCTCCTACGAGCAGTACTTC.

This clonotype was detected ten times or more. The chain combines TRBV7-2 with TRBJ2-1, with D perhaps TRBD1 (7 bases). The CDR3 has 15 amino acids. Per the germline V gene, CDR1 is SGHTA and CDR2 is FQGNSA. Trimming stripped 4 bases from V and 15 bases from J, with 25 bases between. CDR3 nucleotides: TGTGCCAGCAGCTCATCACATGCGGGACAGCCGGTCCTGTTCTTC. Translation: CASSSSHAGQPVLFF.

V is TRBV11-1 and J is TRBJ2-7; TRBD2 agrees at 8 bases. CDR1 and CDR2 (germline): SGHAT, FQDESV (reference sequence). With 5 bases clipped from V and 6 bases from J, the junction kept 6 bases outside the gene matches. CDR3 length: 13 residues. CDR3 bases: TGTGCCAGCAGCGCATCGGGGGGGACCGAGCAGTACGTC. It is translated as CASSASGGTEQYV.

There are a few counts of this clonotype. The CDR3 sequence: CASSKIGGTSNEQFF. The CDR3, as DNA: TGTGCCAGCAGCAAGATAGGGGGGACTTCAAATGAGCAGTTCTTC. The rearrangement uses TRBV7-7 and TRBJ2-1, with D possibly being TRBD1 or TRBD2 (6 bases each). Germline CDR1 reads SSHAT; CDR2 reads FNYEAQ (reference sequence). V was pared by 5 bases and J by 7 bases, with 18 bases between. CDR3 length equals 15 residues. The full variable domain, with the rest looked up from reference TRBV7-7 and TRBJ2-1, is GAGVSQSPRYKVTKRGQDVTLRCDPISSHATLYWYQQALGQGPEFLTYFNYEAQPDKSGLPSDRFSAERPEGSISTLTIQRTEQRDSAMYRCASSKIGGTSNEQFFGPGTRLTVL.

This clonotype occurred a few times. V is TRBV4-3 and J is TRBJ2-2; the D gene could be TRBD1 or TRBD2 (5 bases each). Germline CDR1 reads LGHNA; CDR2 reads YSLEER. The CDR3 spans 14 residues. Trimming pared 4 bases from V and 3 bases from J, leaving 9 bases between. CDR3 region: CASSLGDDTGELFF. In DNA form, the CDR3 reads TGCGCCAGCAGCCTCGGGGACGACACCGGGGAGCTGTTTTTT.

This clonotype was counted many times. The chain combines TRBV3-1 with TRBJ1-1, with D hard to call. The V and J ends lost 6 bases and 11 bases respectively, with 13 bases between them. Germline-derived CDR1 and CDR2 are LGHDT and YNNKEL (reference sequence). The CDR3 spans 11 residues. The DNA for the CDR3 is TGTGCCAGCAGTCGAGCTGGGGAGGCTTTCTTT. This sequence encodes CASSRAGEAFF. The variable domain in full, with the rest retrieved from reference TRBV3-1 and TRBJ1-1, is DTAVSQTPKYLVTQMGNDKSIKCEQNLGHDTMYWYKQDSKKFLKIMFSYNNKELIINETVPNRFSPKSPDKAHLNLHINSLELGDSAVYFCASSRAGEAFFGQGTRLTVV.

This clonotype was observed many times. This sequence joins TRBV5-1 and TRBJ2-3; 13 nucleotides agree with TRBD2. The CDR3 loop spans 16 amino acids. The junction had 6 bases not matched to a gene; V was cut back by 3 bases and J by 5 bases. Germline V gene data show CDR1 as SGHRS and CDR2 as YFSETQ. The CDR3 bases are TGCGCCAGCAGCTCCCGGACTAGCGGGGGTATAGATACGCAGTATTTT. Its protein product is CASSSRTSGGIDTQYF.

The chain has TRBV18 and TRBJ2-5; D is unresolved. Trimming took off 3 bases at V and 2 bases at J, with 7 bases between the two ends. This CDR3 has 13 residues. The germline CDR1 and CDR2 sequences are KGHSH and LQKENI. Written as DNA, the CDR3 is TGTGCCAGCTCACCCACTACACAAGAGACCCAGTACTTC. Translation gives CASSPTTQETQYF.

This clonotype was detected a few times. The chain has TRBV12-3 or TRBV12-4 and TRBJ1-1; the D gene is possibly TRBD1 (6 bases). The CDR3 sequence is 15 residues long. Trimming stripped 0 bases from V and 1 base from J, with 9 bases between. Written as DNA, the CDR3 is TGTGCCAGCAGTTTAGCCCGGGGGCGGAACACTGAAGCTTTCTTT. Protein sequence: CASSLARGRNTEAFF.

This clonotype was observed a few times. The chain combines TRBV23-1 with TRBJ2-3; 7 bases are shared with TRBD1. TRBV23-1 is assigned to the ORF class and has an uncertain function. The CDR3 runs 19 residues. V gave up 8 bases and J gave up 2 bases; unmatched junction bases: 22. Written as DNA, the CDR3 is TGCGCCAGCCTAACTAGGGGGCGCCCCCTTGGTAGGAACACAGATACGCAGTATTTT. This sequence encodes CASLTRGRPLGRNTDTQYF.

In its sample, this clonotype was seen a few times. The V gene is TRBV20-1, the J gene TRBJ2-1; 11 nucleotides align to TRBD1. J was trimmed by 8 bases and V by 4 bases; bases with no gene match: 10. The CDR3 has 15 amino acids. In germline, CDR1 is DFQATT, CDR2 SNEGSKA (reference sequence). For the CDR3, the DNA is TGCAGTGCTACGGACCCCGGACAGGGGGCTTATGAGCAGTTCTTC. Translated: CSATDPGQGAYEQFF.

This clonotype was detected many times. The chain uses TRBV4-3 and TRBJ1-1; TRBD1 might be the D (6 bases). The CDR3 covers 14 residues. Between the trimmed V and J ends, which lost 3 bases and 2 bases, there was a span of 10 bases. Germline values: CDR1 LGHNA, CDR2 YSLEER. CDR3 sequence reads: CASSQGHLNTEAFF. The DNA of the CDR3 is TGCGCCAGCAGCCAGGGACACCTAAACACTGAAGCTTTCTTT.

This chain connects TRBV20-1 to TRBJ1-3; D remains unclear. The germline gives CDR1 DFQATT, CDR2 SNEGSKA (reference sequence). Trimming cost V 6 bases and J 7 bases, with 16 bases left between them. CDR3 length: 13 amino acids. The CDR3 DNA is TGCAGTGCACGGGAGGCAGGCTGGAACACCATATATTTT. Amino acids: CSAREAGWNTIYF.

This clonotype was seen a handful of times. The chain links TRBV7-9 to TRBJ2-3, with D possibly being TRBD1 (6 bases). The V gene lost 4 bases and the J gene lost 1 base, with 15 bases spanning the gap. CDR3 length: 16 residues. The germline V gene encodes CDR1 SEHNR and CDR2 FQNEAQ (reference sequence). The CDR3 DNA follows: TGTGCCAGCAGCTCCGGGACAAGAGATCGCACAGATACGCAGTATTTT. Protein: CASSSGTRDRTDTQYF.

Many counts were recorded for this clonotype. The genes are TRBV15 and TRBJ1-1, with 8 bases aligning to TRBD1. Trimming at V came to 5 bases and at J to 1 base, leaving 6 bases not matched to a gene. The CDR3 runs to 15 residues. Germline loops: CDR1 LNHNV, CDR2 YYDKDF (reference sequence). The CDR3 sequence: CATSGAGTGNTEAFF. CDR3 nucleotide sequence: TGTGCCACCAGCGGAGCCGGGACAGGGAACACTGAAGCTTTCTTT.

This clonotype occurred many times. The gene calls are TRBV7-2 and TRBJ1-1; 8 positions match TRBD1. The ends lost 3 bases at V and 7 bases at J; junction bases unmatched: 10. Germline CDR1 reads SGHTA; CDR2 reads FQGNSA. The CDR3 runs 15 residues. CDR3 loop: CASSLTPGTGYEAFF. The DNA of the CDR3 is TGTGCCAGCAGCTTGACCCCCGGGACAGGATATGAAGCTTTCTTT.

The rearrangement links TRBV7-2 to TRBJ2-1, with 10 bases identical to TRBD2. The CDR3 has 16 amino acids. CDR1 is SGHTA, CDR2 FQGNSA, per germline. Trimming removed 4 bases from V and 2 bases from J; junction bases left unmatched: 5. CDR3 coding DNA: TGTGCCAGCAGCTCAGACAGCGGGGGGGCCTACAATGAGCAGTTCTTC. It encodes CASSSDSGGAYNEQFF. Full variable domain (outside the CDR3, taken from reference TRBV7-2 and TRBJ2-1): GAGVSQSPSNKVTEKGKDVELRCDPISGHTALYWYRQSLGQGLEFLIYFQGNSAPDKSGLPSDRFSAERTGGSVSTLTIQRTQQEDSAVYLCASSSDSGGAYNEQFFGPGTRLTVL.

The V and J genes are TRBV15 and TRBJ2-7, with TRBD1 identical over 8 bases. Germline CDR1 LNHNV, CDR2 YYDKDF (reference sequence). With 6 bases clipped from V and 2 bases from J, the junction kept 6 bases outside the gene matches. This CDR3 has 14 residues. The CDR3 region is CATSTGQGPYEQYF. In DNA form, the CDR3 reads TGTGCCACCAGTACAGGACAGGGTCCCTACGAGCAGTACTTC.

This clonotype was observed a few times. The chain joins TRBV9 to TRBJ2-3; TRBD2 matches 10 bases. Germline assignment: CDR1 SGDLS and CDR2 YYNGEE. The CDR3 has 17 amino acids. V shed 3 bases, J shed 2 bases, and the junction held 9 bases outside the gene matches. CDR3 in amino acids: CASSANAGLAATDTQYF. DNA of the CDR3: TGTGCCAGCAGCGCCAACGCCGGACTAGCGGCCACAGATACGCAGTATTTT.

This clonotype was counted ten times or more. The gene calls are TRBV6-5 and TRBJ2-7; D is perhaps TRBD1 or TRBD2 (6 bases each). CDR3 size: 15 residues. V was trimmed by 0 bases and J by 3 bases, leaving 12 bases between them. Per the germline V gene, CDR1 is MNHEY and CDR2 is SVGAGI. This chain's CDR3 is CASSYSLGGRYEQYF. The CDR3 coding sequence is TGTGCCAGCAGTTACTCTTTGGGGGGCCGCTACGAGCAGTACTTC.

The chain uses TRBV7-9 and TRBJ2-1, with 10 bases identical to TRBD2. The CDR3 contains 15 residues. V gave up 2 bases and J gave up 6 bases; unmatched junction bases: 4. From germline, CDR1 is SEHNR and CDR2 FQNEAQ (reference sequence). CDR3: CASSLNSGGTNEQFF. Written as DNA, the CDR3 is TGTGCCAGCAGCTTAAATAGCGGGGGGACCAATGAGCAGTTCTTC.

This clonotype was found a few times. In DNA, the CDR3 is TGCGCCAGCAGCCCACGTCTCTCCTACAATGAGCAGTTCTTC. It specifies CASSPRLSYNEQFF. The V gene is TRBV5-1, the J gene TRBJ2-1; no reliable D call. Per germline, CDR1 SGHRS and CDR2 YFSETQ. The CDR3 contains 14 residues. V lost 4 bases and J lost 0, with 8 bases in between.

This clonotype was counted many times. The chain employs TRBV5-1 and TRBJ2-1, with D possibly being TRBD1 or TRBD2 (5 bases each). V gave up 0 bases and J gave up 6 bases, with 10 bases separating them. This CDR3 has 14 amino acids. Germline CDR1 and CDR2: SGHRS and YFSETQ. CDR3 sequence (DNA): TGCGCCAGCAGCTTGGCTGTCGGGGCCAATGAGCAGTTCTTC. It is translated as CASSLAVGANEQFF.